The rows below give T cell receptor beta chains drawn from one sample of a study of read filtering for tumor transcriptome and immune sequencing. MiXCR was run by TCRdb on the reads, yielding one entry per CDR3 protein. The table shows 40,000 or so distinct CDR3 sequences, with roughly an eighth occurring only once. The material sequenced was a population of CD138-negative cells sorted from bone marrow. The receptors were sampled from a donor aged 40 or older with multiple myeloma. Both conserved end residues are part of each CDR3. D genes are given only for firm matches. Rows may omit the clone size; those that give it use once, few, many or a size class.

CDR3aa: CASSAAGGSQPQHF
CDR3nt: TGCGCCAGCAGCGCAGCAGGGGGAAGTCAGCCCCAGCATTTT
d_gene: TRBD1
v_gene: TRBV5-1
j_gene: TRBJ1-5
abundance: many

CDR3aa: CATSREGMLSTEAFF
CDR3nt: TGTGCCACCAGCAGAGAGGGAATGCTTAGCACTGAAGCTTTCTTT
d_gene: .
v_gene: TRBV15
j_gene: TRBJ1-1
abundance: many

CDR3aa: CASSLLDRGQGGYTF
CDR3nt: TGTGCCAGCAGTCTTTTGGACAGGGGACAAGGTGGCTACACCTTC
d_gene: TRBD1
v_gene: TRBV27
j_gene: TRBJ1-2
abundance: many

CDR3aa: CASKTTNINEQFF
CDR3nt: TGTGCCAGCAAAACGACGAACATCAATGAGCAGTTCTTC
d_gene: .
v_gene: TRBV12-3/TRBV12-4
j_gene: TRBJ2-1
abundance: many

CDR3aa: CASSQVLASTDAQYF
CDR3nt: TGTGCCAGCAGCCAAGTCCTGGCGAGCACAGATGCGCAGTATTTT
d_gene: .
v_gene: TRBV4-2
j_gene: TRBJ2-3
abundance: once

CDR3aa: CSARDLGVPNTGELFF
CDR3nt: TGCAGTGCTAGAGACTTGGGGGTGCCGAACACCGGGGAGCTGTTTTTT
d_gene: .
v_gene: TRBV20-1
j_gene: TRBJ2-2
abundance: many

CDR3aa: CASRDGGSDTQYF
CDR3nt: TGTGCCAGCAGGGATGGGGGGTCAGATACGCAGTATTTT
d_gene: .
v_gene: TRBV11-3
j_gene: TRBJ2-3
abundance: many

CDR3aa: CASSLLAGLEGYTF
CDR3nt: TGTGCCAGCAGCTTATTGGCAGGGTTGGAAGGCTACACCTTC
d_gene: .
v_gene: TRBV7-8
j_gene: TRBJ1-2
abundance: many

CDR3aa: CASSPGQGAGYTF
CDR3nt: TGCGCCAGCAGCCCCGGACAGGGGGCTGGCTACACCTTC
d_gene: TRBD1
v_gene: TRBV5-1
j_gene: TRBJ1-2
abundance: many

CDR3aa: CATPTGRANHGYTF
CDR3nt: TGTGCCACCCCGACAGGGAGGGCTAACCATGGCTACACCTTC
d_gene: TRBD1
v_gene: TRBV7-9
j_gene: TRBJ1-2
abundance: .

CDR3aa: CASSVVNEQSF
CDR3nt: TGTGCCAGCAGCGTGGTGAACGAGCAGTCCTTC
d_gene: .
v_gene: TRBV12-3/TRBV12-4
j_gene: TRBJ2-1
abundance: .

CDR3aa: CSVAGRLTGELFF
CDR3nt: TGCAGCGTTGCCGGCAGATTGACCGGGGAGCTGTTTTTT
d_gene: .
v_gene: TRBV29-1
j_gene: TRBJ2-2
abundance: many

CDR3aa: CAWKVGYRNTIYF
CDR3nt: TGTGCCTGGAAGGTTGGCTACAGGAACACCATATATTTT
d_gene: .
v_gene: TRBV30
j_gene: TRBJ1-3
abundance: many

CDR3aa: CSVGTGGTNEKRFF
CDR3nt: TGCAGCGTTGGGACAGGGGGAACTAATGAAAAACGGTTTTTT
d_gene: TRBD1
v_gene: TRBV29-1
j_gene: TRBJ1-4
abundance: many

CDR3aa: CASSEVIGGGQETQYF
CDR3nt: TGTGCCAGCAGTGAAGTGATCGGCGGGGGACAAGAGACCCAGTACTTC
d_gene: TRBD2
v_gene: TRBV6-1
j_gene: TRBJ2-5
abundance: many

CDR3aa: CSARGGAPLAGDEGDEQFF
CDR3nt: TGCAGTGCTAGAGGGGGAGCTCCACTAGCGGGGGACGAGGGGGATGAGCAGTTCTTC
d_gene: TRBD2
v_gene: TRBV20-1
j_gene: TRBJ2-1
abundance: .

CDR3aa: CASRQGRTGELFF
CDR3nt: TGTGCCAGCCGACAGGGTCGGACCGGGGAGCTGTTTTTT
d_gene: TRBD1
v_gene: TRBV2
j_gene: TRBJ2-2
abundance: many

CDR3aa: CASSPTPLAANGYTF
CDR3nt: TGTGCCAGCTCACCGACCCCTCTGGCGGCTAATGGCTACACCTTC
d_gene: .
v_gene: TRBV18
j_gene: TRBJ1-2
abundance: many

CDR3aa: CASSFQGLYEQYF
CDR3nt: TGCGCCAGCAGCTTCCAGGGCCTCTACGAGCAGTACTTC
d_gene: .
v_gene: TRBV5-1
j_gene: TRBJ2-7
abundance: many

CDR3aa: CASSEYDGYTF
CDR3nt: TGTGCCAGCAGTGAATATGATGGCTACACCTTC
d_gene: .
v_gene: TRBV25-1
j_gene: TRBJ1-2
abundance: many

CDR3aa: CASRLASQGTYNEQFF
CDR3nt: TGCGCCAGCCGCTTGGCCTCCCAGGGGACCTACAATGAGCAGTTCTTC
d_gene: .
v_gene: TRBV5-1
j_gene: TRBJ2-1
abundance: .

CDR3aa: CASSTGTREPQHF
CDR3nt: TGTGCCAGTAGTACGGGGACAAGGGAGCCCCAGCATTTT
d_gene: .
v_gene: TRBV19
j_gene: TRBJ1-5
abundance: many

CDR3aa: CASSHPGPRVKAFF
CDR3nt: TGTGCCAGCAGCCACCCGGGACCGAGGGTTAAAGCTTTCTTT
d_gene: .
v_gene: TRBV3-1
j_gene: TRBJ1-1
abundance: many

CDR3aa: CASSQDLLAGGRVTQYF
CDR3nt: TGTGCCAGCAGCCAAGACCTTTTAGCGGGAGGGCGTGTGACCCAGTACTTC
d_gene: TRBD2
v_gene: TRBV3-1
j_gene: TRBJ2-5
abundance: few

CDR3aa: CASRRGDSSYNEQFF
CDR3nt: TGTGCCAGCAGACGCGGGGACAGCTCCTACAATGAGCAGTTCTTC
d_gene: .
v_gene: TRBV2
j_gene: TRBJ2-1
abundance: many